The 24 T cell receptor beta chains presented below share a single source sample, sequenced in a study of cytotoxic CD8 clonotypes in ibrutinib-treated CLL. Profiled with immunoSEQ multiplex PCR; TCRdb holds only in-frame clones, not every one. This sample has around 150,000 clones, with more than 75% found just once. The input for sequencing was PBMCs, taken after 36 months of ibrutinib treatment. These receptors all stem from a human donor with chronic lymphocytic leukemia.

There are a few counts of this clone. The chain joins TRBV7-2 to TRBJ2-7; TRBD2 agrees at 9 bases. V shed 1 base, J shed 0 bases, and the junction held 1 base outside the gene matches. There are 15 residues in the CDR3. Germline V lookup: CDR1 SGHTA, CDR2 FQGNSA. The CDR3 nucleotides read TGTGCCAGCAGCTTAGTAGCGGGGGCCTCCTACGAGCAGTACTTC. Amino acids: CASSLVAGASYEQYF.

This clone was observed a few times. The chain recombines TRBV2 with TRBJ1-5, with D unclear. The CDR3 spans 12 residues. Germline V CDR1 and CDR2: SNHLY, FYNNEI. The V end lost 3 bases, the J end lost 4 bases, and 4 bases lay between the germline ends. The CDR3 reads CASSEGNQPQHF. The CDR3 DNA is TGTGCCAGCAGTGAGGGAAATCAGCCCCAGCATTTT.

This chain links TRBV7-2 with TRBJ1-1; D remains unclear. From germline, CDR1 is SGHTA and CDR2 FQGNSA. Trimming left V 0 bases short and J 1 base short, with 9 bases between. The CDR3 extends over 15 amino acids. CDR3 region: CASSLAGIGNTEAFF. The CDR3, as DNA: TGTGCCAGCAGCTTAGCCGGCATTGGGAACACTGAAGCTTTCTTT.

The rearrangement links TRBV18 to TRBJ2-2; no firm D call. V was cut by 3 bases and J by 0 bases, with 8 bases left in between. Germline assignment: CDR1 KGHSH and CDR2 LQKENI. The CDR3 length is 15 residues. Here the CDR3 reads CASSPWLANTGELFF. The CDR3 nucleotides are TGTGCCAGCTCACCCTGGCTAGCGAACACCGGGGAGCTGTTTTTT. The full variable domain, in which reference TRBV18 and TRBJ2-2 provide the parts outside the CDR3, is NAGVMQNPRHLVRRRGQEARLRCSPMKGHSHVYWYRQLPEEGLKFMVYLQKENIIDESGMPKERFSAEFPKEGPSILRIQQVVRGDSAAYFCASSPWLANTGELFFGEGSRLTVL.

The rearrangement joins TRBV30 to TRBJ1-1; D gene ambiguous. CDR3 length equals 13 residues. With 2 bases removed from V and 3 bases from J, the gap between germline ends came to 10 bases. Germline CDR1 GTSNPN, CDR2 SVGIG (reference sequence). The CDR3 region is CAWSRFVHTEAFF. CDR3 nucleotides: TGTGCCTGGAGTCGATTTGTGCACACTGAAGCTTTCTTT.

V usage is TRBV2 and J usage is TRBJ1-3, with a weak D call TRBD1 (5 bases). Germline values: CDR1 SNHLY, CDR2 FYNNEI. The CDR3 contains 15 residues. Trimming pared 9 bases from V and 2 bases from J, leaving 17 bases between. CDR3 amino acids: CASKGQSSPGNTIYF. In nucleotides, the CDR3 is TGTGCCAGTAAGGGGCAGAGCAGCCCTGGAAACACCATATATTTT.

The chain uses TRBV7-9 and TRBJ2-4; 8 bases match TRBD2. The CDR3 has 16 residues. With V trimmed by 5 bases and J by 2 bases, 8 bases remained unmatched. The V gene's germline CDR1 is SEHNR and CDR2 FQNEAQ (reference sequence). The CDR3 DNA sequence: TGTGCCAGCAGCCGTCTAGCGGGCGCTACCAAAAACATTCAGTACTTC. The encoded protein is CASSRLAGATKNIQYF.

The chain combines TRBV4-2 with TRBJ1-1; the D gene is possibly TRBD1 (6 bases). Looked up from germline, CDR1 is LGHNA and CDR2 is YNFKEQ. This CDR3 spans 16 amino acids. Trimming took 0 bases from V and 4 from J, leaving 15 bases between them. The CDR3 DNA follows: TGTGCCAGCAGCCAAGATTCCGGACAGCAGGGCACTGAAGCTTTCTTT. The encoded protein is CASSQDSGQQGTEAFF.

The CDR3 here is CASSRDRNEQFF. CDR3 coding DNA: TGTGCCAGCAGTCGAGACAGGAATGAGCAGTTCTTC. The J gene is TRBJ2-1, the V gene TRBV2; TRBD1 might be the D (6 bases). Germline CDR1 is SNHLY and CDR2 is FYNNEI. V lost 5 bases and J lost 7, with 9 bases in between. The CDR3 contains 12 residues.

The chain employs TRBV6-1 and TRBJ1-1; 9 bases agree with TRBD1. Germline V CDR1 and CDR2: MNHNS, SASEGT. Trimming took 10 bases from V and 8 from J; bases not matched to a gene: 5. The CDR3 has 11 amino acids. This chain's CDR3 is CAIHTGGEAFF. DNA for the CDR3: TGTGCCATACATACAGGGGGCGAAGCTTTCTTT.

The chain joins TRBV5-1 to TRBJ1-1, with a possible D match to TRBD1 (5 bases). CDR1 and CDR2 from the germline V gene are SGHRS and YFSETQ. Trimming shortened V by 4 bases and J by 5 bases, and 12 bases separated the two germline ends. This CDR3 region has 13 residues. The CDR3 protein is CASSTPGGTEAFF. The CDR3 DNA follows: TGCGCCAGCAGCACCCCCGGGGGGACTGAAGCTTTCTTT.

The chain combines TRBV10-3 with TRBJ2-7; D call uncertain. V was trimmed by 2 bases and J by 4 bases, leaving 12 bases between them. The length of the CDR3 is 14 residues. The germline V gene encodes CDR1 ENHRY and CDR2 SYGVKD. In DNA form, the CDR3 reads TGTGCCATCAGTGAGGTCCAGATTCGGTACGAGCAGTACTTC. It translates to CAISEVQIRYEQYF.

The V call is TRBV5-1, the J call TRBJ2-7; D may correspond to TRBD1 or TRBD2 (7 bases each). The germline gives CDR1 SGHRS, CDR2 YFSETQ. V lost 4 bases to trimming and J lost 2 bases, with 19 bases between them. This CDR3 is 16 amino acids long. CDR3 loop: CASSREGPGTAYEQYF. The CDR3 bases are TGCGCCAGCAGCAGGGAGGGTCCCGGGACAGCCTACGAGCAGTACTTC.

The V gene is TRBV6-1, the J gene TRBJ2-5; D not resolved. Germline values: CDR1 MNHNS, CDR2 SASEGT. V was shortened by 6 bases and J by 4 bases, with 12 bases between the two germline ends. The CDR3 contains 13 residues. CDR3 protein: CASSPSVRETQYF. In nucleotides, the CDR3 is TGTGCCAGCAGCCCATCGGTACGAGAGACCCAGTACTTC.

The rearrangement links TRBV11-2 to TRBJ1-2; the match to TRBD1 covers 7 bases. Germline CDR1 and CDR2: SGHAT and FQNNGV. The CDR3 loop spans 15 amino acids. The trim removed 5 bases at V and 8 bases at J, leaving 14 bases unmatched. The CDR3 DNA is TGTGCCAGCAGCCACACAGGGGCAAACAAACTGGGCTACACCTTC. Protein sequence: CASSHTGANKLGYTF. Drawing the rest from reference TRBV11-2 and TRBJ1-2, the complete variable domain is EAGVAQSPRYKIIEKRQSVAFWCNPISGHATLYWYQQILGQGPKLLIQFQNNGVVDDSQLPKDRFSAERLKGVDSTLKIQPAKLEDSAVYLCASSHTGANKLGYTFGSGTRLTVV.

The chain couples TRBV5-1 to TRBJ2-2; no firm D call. This CDR3 is built from 16 residues. Germline values: CDR1 SGHRS, CDR2 YFSETQ. V shed 0 bases and J shed 2 bases, with 11 bases lying between them. The CDR3 sequence is CASSLAGVTNTGELFF. In nucleotides, the CDR3 is TGCGCCAGCAGCTTGGCCGGCGTTACAAACACCGGGGAGCTGTTTTTT.

The rearrangement uses TRBV10-2 and TRBJ1-2, with 8 bases lining up with TRBD1. This CDR3 has 12 residues. CDR1 WSHSY and CDR2 SAAADI come from the germline V gene. V shed 4 bases, J shed 5 bases, and the junction held 0 bases outside the gene matches. The CDR3: CASSGTGYGYTF. In nucleotides, the CDR3 is TGCGCCAGCAGTGGGACAGGGTATGGCTACACCTTC.

The chain couples TRBV19 to TRBJ2-5, with no clear D. Trimming removed 1 base at V and 5 bases at J, with 8 bases between. Per the germline V gene, CDR1 is LNHDA and CDR2 is SQIVND (reference sequence). This CDR3 is built from 13 residues. The CDR3 reads CASSIGWRETQYF. CDR3 nucleotides: TGTGCCAGTAGTATAGGGTGGCGGGAGACCCAGTACTTC.

This chain uses TRBV11-2 with TRBJ1-3; a possible D gene is TRBD1 (5 bases). The CDR3 length is 16 residues. Trimming cost V 5 bases and J 3 bases, with 17 bases left between them. Germline V gene data show CDR1 as SGHAT and CDR2 as FQNNGV. The CDR3 sequence: CASSPLGGSGGNTIYF. The CDR3 bases are TGTGCCAGCAGCCCCCTGGGGGGATCTGGTGGAAACACCATATATTTT.

The chain employs TRBV7-9 and TRBJ2-7, with 11 bases fitting TRBD2. Unmatched junction bases numbered 4, after V lost 6 bases and J lost 3 bases. The CDR3 totals 14 residues. Germline V gene sequence: CDR1 SEHNR, CDR2 FQNEAQ (reference sequence). DNA of the CDR3: TGTGCCAGCAGGGACACTAGCGGGGGCTACGAGCAGTACTTC. Its protein product is CASRDTSGGYEQYF.

This sequence joins TRBV5-1 and TRBJ1-3; D uncertain. CDR3 length equals 14 residues. CDR1 and CDR2 from the germline V gene are SGHRS and YFSETQ. Trimming stripped 8 bases from V and 4 bases from J, with 16 bases between. The CDR3 is CASTRMGFGNTIYF. The CDR3 nucleotides are TGCGCCAGTACCAGGATGGGGTTCGGAAACACCATATATTTT.

This clone was picked up a small number of times. The chain combines TRBV2 with TRBJ1-2; TRBD1 agrees at 12 bases. The CDR3 sequence is 16 residues long. CDR1 is SNHLY, CDR2 FYNNEI, per germline. Unmatched junction bases numbered 7, after V lost 0 bases and J lost 8 bases. The DNA for the CDR3 is TGTGCCAGCAGTGAAGCGCTTCGGGACAGGGGGCGAGGCTACACCTTC. Amino acid sequence: CASSEALRDRGRGYTF.

This chain joins TRBV9 and TRBJ2-1; 9 bases map to TRBD2. V lost 6 bases and J lost 7; bases outside the gene matches: 5. CDR3 length: 13 residues. Germline lookup yields CDR1 SGDLS and CDR2 YYNGEE. The DNA for the CDR3 is TGTGCCAGCAACAGCGGGAGGAAGAATGAGCAGTTCTTC. Amino acids: CASNSGRKNEQFF.

The chain links TRBV29-1 to TRBJ1-2, with D maybe TRBD1 (5 bases). V was trimmed by 6 bases and J by 0 bases, leaving 8 bases between them. This CDR3 is built from 12 residues. From germline, CDR1 is SQVTM and CDR2 ANQGSEA. This CDR3 is CSVGTSNYGYTF. CDR3 nucleotide sequence: TGCAGCGTAGGGACGTCTAACTATGGCTACACCTTC.